This T cell receptor beta chain was sequenced during a study of T cell responses to AZD1222 COVID-19 vaccine (dated by TCRdb to the early 2020s). Context from the whole study: Because spike-specific TCR depth and breadth did not differ between the two schedules, AZD1222 recipients who got a second dose at roughly 4 weeks were pooled with those who got a second dose at roughly 12 weeks. A total of 230 to 250 trial participants underwent TCR sequencing, of whom roughly 210 received two doses of AZD1222 and around 26 received two doses of the MenACWY control vaccine. Trial participants were enrolled by age into subgroups of 18-55, 56-69 and 70-plus years, and approximately 150, 30 and 60 TCR-sequenced participants, respectively, were included in these subgroups. What the authors observed across the whole study: A significant rise in spike-specific TCR breadth and depth was observed after two AZD1222 doses relative to day 0 and relative to MenACWY recipients. The 56-69-year group was small, and its depth increase did not reach significance, likely because of low power. Vaccine-associated CD4 TCRs spanned the whole spike protein, with dominant responses in regions 160-218 and 743-854. Participants were mostly white British and included more females than males, and it was suggested by the authors that clonal diversity may have been underestimated. No day 14 peak-response samples were available, so repertoires were characterized only after the peak T cell response. Conclusions about previously exposed vaccinees are limited, since just 6 or 7 AZD1222 recipients were seropositive for SARS-CoV-2 at baseline. Reportedly, close to half of the unique spike-specific TCRs recognized epitopes lying outside the regions that are mutated in the B.1.351 and B.1.1.7 variants.

The time point label on this specimen signifies: baseline before first vaccination. The vaccinee samples were drawn from two UK trials, COV001 and COV002, one of which was a single-blind randomized controlled phase 2/3 trial testing AZD1222 (ChAdOx1 nCoV-19) in healthy adults. For TCRbeta chain sequencing, PBMC samples were collected from trial participants at day 0 and at day 28 after the second dose. To note about this clone: Its antigen specificity is not known. Base qualities are missing; no much larger clone stands one base away.

The CDR3 regions of human TCRbeta chains were subjected to immunosequencing. The published analysis was carried out like this. Repertoire TCRs were matched against a reference library of SARS-CoV-2-specific TCRs generated with the MIRA antigen-specificity platform. Breadth was defined as the fraction of unique TCRs that were SARS-CoV-2-associated. Depth was defined as the fraction of total T cells that were SARS-CoV-2-associated. Using the MIRA data, every spike-specific TCR was mapped to the spike region that the TCR reacted to and assigned to either a CD4 or a CD8 class. Log10-transformed breadth and depth values were compared by one-way ANOVA with Sidak's multiple comparisons tests. TCRdb carries this immuneACCESS record with in-frame sequences only. Its versions omit some clonotypes, under half of them owing to an unresolved V gene in the studies checked, with the rest unexplained. V and J calls and clone size are those listed in that table; D and trimming were worked out from the DNA. The table for this sample lists under 100,000 clones; roughly 90% of them were counted only once. The ten largest clonotypes hold about 5.2% of the sample.

CDR1 and CDR2 are read off the germline V gene as SGDLS and YYNGEE. Trimming costs V 4 bases and J 8 bases, and their ends lie 7 bases apart. The CDR3 holds 11 amino acids from the cysteine to the phenylalanine. The DNA shown is the 33-base CDR3, in frame from base 1. The sequencing used peripheral blood, collected on day 0 of AZD1222 vaccination. This clonotype was sampled from an adult in good health. The rearranged chain carries TRBV9 and TRBJ2-1, with the D gene uncertain. The sequenced DNA is TGTGCCAGCAGCATAGAGGATGAGCAGTTCTTC. This encodes CASSIEDEQFF. With the portions outside the CDR3 filled from the reference TRBV9 and TRBJ2-1 genes, the complete variable region becomes DSGVTQTPKHLITATGQRVTLRCSPRSGDLSVYWYQQSLDQGLQFLIQYYNGEERAKGNILERFSAQQFPDLHSELNLSSLELGDSALYFCASSIEDEQFFGPGTRLTVL.